This paragraph covers one T cell receptor (beta chain) sequence. Its antigen is currently unknown. Per the original data handling: From ImmunoSEQ came sequences covering only the junction and carrying no quality scores, so filtering differed. The data were produced by immunoSEQ multiplex PCR, yet TCRdb's version contains in-frame clones alone and is incomplete. V and J calls and clone size are those listed in that table; D and trimming were worked out from the DNA. The sample yields 2 million to 2.5 million clones, almost 96% seen once. Germline V CDR1 and CDR2: SGHNT, YYREEE (reference sequence). Unmatched junction bases numbered 4, after V lost 4 bases and J lost 3 bases. The CDR3 has 15 amino acids. The sample originates from a study of shared clonotypes between healthy human individuals. Study in general: Sampling drew on donors who were a couple of women and a few men aged 18 to 49. Study findings and constraints: Relative to memory subsets, naive subsets generally showed larger estimated richness. Clonotypes which were not shared had lower generation probabilities than clonotypes that all four donors shared.

The V gene is TRBV5-4, the J gene TRBJ1-1; 12 nucleotides match TRBD1. This clonotype was sampled from a man between 18 and 35 years old in good health. The specimen was naive CD4+ T cells sorted from blood. Subset of the sample: CD45RA+ positively selected. The CDR3 DNA is TGTGCCAGCAGCAAGGGACAGGGGGCGGACACTGAAGCTTTCTTT. As protein: CASSKGQGADTEAFF.